The 26 T cell receptor beta chains in this list originate from one sample, sequenced in a study of OX40 agonist ivuxolimab in advanced cancers. Method: immunoSEQ multiplex PCR; TCRdb's copy keeps in-frame clones and lacks some. The repertoire has tens of thousands of clones, 91% of them found once; the top ten carry 8.7%. The source material was CD4+ or CD8+ T cells sorted from blood, sampled in a trial of the OX40 agonist ivuxolimab. The receptors come from an adult with an advanced solid tumor such as melanoma, head and neck, liver or kidney cancer.

The V gene is TRBV14, the J gene TRBJ2-1; 10 nucleotides agree with TRBD2. Looked up from germline, CDR1 is SGHDN and CDR2 is FVKESK. The CDR3 spans 16 residues. J was trimmed by 6 bases and V by 4 bases; bases with no gene match: 9. The CDR3 DNA reads as TGTGCCAGCAGCCCCATGCTCAGCGGGGGGGCCAATGAGCAGTTCTTC. Encoded protein: CASSPMLSGGANEQFF.

The CDR3 bases are TGTGCCAGCAGCCCACCCAGTGCGGGGGGGCAGCATGAGCAGTTCTTC. Its translation: CASSPPSAGGQHEQFF. The V gene is TRBV7-9, the J gene TRBJ2-1; 9 bases are a match to TRBD2. V lost 5 bases to trimming and J lost 8 bases; unmatched junction nucleotides: 13. The CDR3 runs to 16 residues. Per the germline V gene, CDR1 is SEHNR and CDR2 is FQNEAQ (reference sequence).

This chain links TRBV4-3 with TRBJ2-2, with no clear D. This CDR3 is built from 15 residues. Germline lookup yields CDR1 LGHNA and CDR2 YSLEER. Trimming took off 5 bases at V and 4 bases at J, with 14 bases between the two ends. The DNA of the CDR3 is TGCGCCAGCAGCTTTCGGTTAGGAGTCACCGGGGAGCTGTTTTTT. Residues: CASSFRLGVTGELFF.

This chain links TRBV27 with TRBJ1-1; TRBD1 is a possible D gene (5 bases). V was shortened by 7 bases and J by 4 bases, with 13 bases between the two germline ends. The CDR3 runs to 13 residues. Germline CDR1 is MNHEY and CDR2 is SMNVEV (reference sequence). The CDR3 bases are TGTGCCAGCACCCTCATGAGGGGCACTGAAGCTTTCTTT. Its translation: CASTLMRGTEAFF.

DNA for the CDR3: TGTGCCATTTCAGGGGATGGAGATACGCAGTATTTT. Its translation is CAISGDGDTQYF. The genes are TRBV10-3 and TRBJ2-3, with D perhaps matching TRBD1 (6 bases). CDR1 is ENHRY and CDR2 is SYGVKD in the germline V gene. The CDR3 consists of 12 residues. V lost 9 bases and J 5 bases, leaving 12 bases between the germline ends.

The rearrangement links TRBV6-6 to TRBJ2-7; D unresolved. The CDR3 has 14 residues. Trimming shortened V by 0 bases and J by 2 bases, and 8 bases separated the two germline ends. CDR1 is MNHNY, CDR2 SVGAGI, per germline (reference sequence). In DNA form, the CDR3 reads TGTGCCAGCAGTTACTCAGGGCGCACCTACGAGCAGTACTTC. Translated: CASSYSGRTYEQYF.

The table lists this clone with a few counts. V usage is TRBV9 and J usage is TRBJ2-7; 8 bases line up with TRBD1. This CDR3 has 15 residues. CDR1 and CDR2 (germline): SGDLS, YYNGEE. V lost 5 bases, J lost 6 bases, and 13 bases stayed unmatched. The CDR3 is CASSRRVTGATEQYF. CDR3 sequence (DNA): TGTGCCAGCAGTCGTCGGGTGACAGGGGCAACCGAGCAGTACTTC.

J is TRBJ1-6 and V is TRBV6-5; D perhaps matches TRBD1 (5 bases). The CDR3 totals 14 residues. V was shortened by 5 bases and J by 7 bases, with 12 bases between the two germline ends. Germline assignment: CDR1 MNHEY and CDR2 SVGAGI. CDR3 sequence reads: CASSPSGGNSPLHF. CDR3 DNA: TGTGCCAGCAGTCCATCCGGGGGGAATTCACCCCTCCACTTT.

The chain recombines TRBV28 with TRBJ2-1; the D call may be TRBD1 or TRBD2 (6 bases each). Germline V gene data show CDR1 as MDHEN and CDR2 as SYDVKM. CDR3 size: 14 residues. Trimming took 4 bases from V and 8 from J, leaving 15 bases between them. CDR3 in amino acids: CASSYDPGADEQFF. The CDR3 nucleotides are TGTGCCAGCAGTTACGATCCGGGGGCGGATGAGCAGTTCTTC.

The V and J genes are TRBV27 and TRBJ1-5, with a weak D call TRBD1 (5 bases). Germline lookup yields CDR1 MNHEY and CDR2 SMNVEV (reference sequence). V was shortened by 2 bases and J by 3 bases, with 11 bases between the two germline ends. There are 15 residues in the CDR3. CDR3 sequence reads: CASSLGAGFNQPQHF. The CDR3 DNA reads TGTGCCAGCAGTTTAGGGGCGGGGTTCAATCAGCCCCAGCATTTT.

The chain joins TRBV4-1 to TRBJ1-2; 10 nucleotides agree with TRBD1. The CDR3 is made up of 15 amino acids. Germline CDR1 reads MGHRA; CDR2 reads YSYEKL. Trimming took 4 bases from V and 4 from J; bases not matched to a gene: 6. Here the CDR3 reads CASSPGQGITYGYTF. The CDR3 DNA sequence: TGCGCCAGCAGCCCGGGACAGGGGATTACCTATGGCTACACCTTC.

V gene TRBV14 combines with J gene TRBJ2-7; D may be TRBD1 (6 bases). Per germline, CDR1 SGHDN and CDR2 FVKESK. With 4 bases removed from V and 2 bases from J, the gap between germline ends came to 15 bases. The CDR3 extends over 15 amino acids. DNA of the CDR3: TGTGCCAGCAGCCTCGGACAGAGCTTCGCCTACGAGCAGTACTTC. As protein: CASSLGQSFAYEQYF.

V is TRBV12-5 and J is TRBJ2-5, with 7 bases identical to TRBD1. J lost 10 bases, V lost 5 bases, and 7 bases had no gene match. The CDR3 sequence is 12 residues long. CDR1 and CDR2 from the germline V gene are LGHNT and FRNRAP. This CDR3 is CASGHDRVDQYF. CDR3 coding DNA: TGTGCTAGTGGTCATGACAGGGTCGACCAGTACTTC.

The gene calls are TRBV4-3 and TRBJ1-1, with D possibly being TRBD1 (6 bases). CDR1 and CDR2 from the germline V gene are LGHNA and YSLEER. The CDR3 sequence is 13 residues long. V was clipped by 8 bases and J by 1 base, with 11 bases between them. This chain's CDR3 is CASGYRENTEAFF. The CDR3 DNA reads as TGCGCCAGCGGGTACAGGGAGAACACTGAAGCTTTCTTT.

The chain combines TRBV27 with TRBJ2-3; TRBD1 is a possible D gene (5 bases). The length of the CDR3 is 16 residues. Trimming took 4 bases from V and 0 from J, leaving 14 bases between them. The germline CDR1 and CDR2 sequences are MNHEY and SMNVEV (reference sequence). The CDR3 spells CASSSIRQSSTDTQYF. The CDR3, as DNA: TGTGCCAGCAGTTCCATCCGACAGTCTAGCACAGATACGCAGTATTTT.

The V gene is TRBV28, the J gene TRBJ2-5; D remains unclear. The DNA matches TRBJ2-7 better at its end, which makes the J call doubtful. Germline values: CDR1 MDHEN, CDR2 SYDVKM. The CDR3 has 14 residues. Here the CDR3 reads CASSLGPGLYEQYF. The CDR3 DNA reads TGTGCCAGCAGTTTGGGTCCTGGCCTCTACGAGCAGTACTTC.

DNA for the CDR3: TGTGCCAGTAGTATAGATCCGGACAGGGGGTGGTCCGGGGAGCTGTTTTTT. This sequence encodes CASSIDPDRGWSGELFF. This chain connects TRBV19 to TRBJ2-2; 10 bases map to TRBD1. V shed 0 bases and J 6 bases; nucleotides not matched to a gene: 7. The CDR3 contains 17 residues. Looked up from germline, CDR1 is LNHDA and CDR2 is SQIVND (reference sequence).

This clone has a single count. One end of the junction is discordant with germline, which a read error may explain. The CDR3: CASSIVWNAEAFF. The CDR3 DNA reads as TGTGCCAGTAGTATAGTATGGAACGCTGAAGCTTTCTTT. V usage is TRBV19 and J usage is TRBJ1-1, with D hard to call. Looked up from germline, CDR1 is LNHDA and CDR2 is SQIVND (reference sequence). The CDR3 spans 13 residues.

V is TRBV27 and J is TRBJ2-3; D not certain. Germline values: CDR1 MNHEY, CDR2 SMNVEV (reference sequence). This CDR3 contains 13 residues. V was pared by 1 base and J by 2 bases, with 4 bases between. The CDR3 loop reads CASSLWDTDTQYF. CDR3 DNA sequence: TGTGCCAGCAGTTTATGGGACACAGATACGCAGTATTTT.

This clone was detected once. The genes are TRBV27 and TRBJ2-7, with D unclear. V was clipped by 3 bases and J by 0 bases, with 12 bases between them. The CDR3 runs to 15 residues. Germline CDR1 is MNHEY and CDR2 is SMNVEV (reference sequence). The CDR3 DNA sequence: TGTGCCAGCAGTTTGAAGGGCCCAAGCTCCTACGAGCAGTACTTC. Residues: CASSLKGPSSYEQYF.

In this sample, this clone turned up once. This sequence joins TRBV7-8 and TRBJ1-5; D is unclear. The germline V gene has CDR1 SGHVS and CDR2 FQNEAQ. This CDR3 is 18 amino acids long. Trimming left V 1 base short and J 0 bases short, with 16 bases between. DNA of the CDR3: TGTGCCAGCAGCTTAGTGCCAGATTCTAGTTATAGCAATCAGCCCCAGCATTTT. It yields the protein CASSLVPDSSYSNQPQHF.

By share, this clone counts as medium-sized. The V call is TRBV6-1, the J call TRBJ2-1; D possibly corresponds to TRBD2 (6 bases). The CDR3 covers 15 residues. Germline CDR1 MNHNS, CDR2 SASEGT. Trimming took 5 bases from V and 0 from J, leaving 11 bases between them. The CDR3 spells CASSIADSSYNEQFF. DNA of the CDR3: TGTGCCAGCAGTATAGCGGATAGCTCCTACAATGAGCAGTTCTTC.

The chain links TRBV13 to TRBJ1-2; 9 nucleotides match TRBD1. Germline values: CDR1 PRHDT, CDR2 FYEKMQ (reference sequence). The junction had 11 bases not matched to a gene; V was cut back by 8 bases and J by 1 base. The CDR3 has 16 amino acids. In DNA form, the CDR3 reads TGTGCCAGCTCACAGTGGGACAGGGTTGTTAACTATGGCTACACCTTC. It yields the protein CASSQWDRVVNYGYTF.

This chain joins TRBV6-5 and TRBJ2-3; maybe TRBD1 (6 bases). With 6 bases removed from V and 4 bases from J, the gap between germline ends came to 17 bases. CDR1 MNHEY and CDR2 SVGAGI come from the germline V gene. This CDR3 region has 15 residues. The CDR3 DNA sequence: TGTGCCAGCAGCCAGGGACATCAGGGCGCAGATACGCAGTATTTT. Its translation: CASSQGHQGADTQYF.

The gene calls are TRBV28 and TRBJ2-7; 9 bases are a match to TRBD2. The CDR3 is made up of 13 amino acids. V lost 6 bases and J lost 4; bases outside the gene matches: 4. The V gene's germline CDR1 is MDHEN and CDR2 SYDVKM. This CDR3 is CASRTSGYYEQYF. In DNA, the CDR3 is TGTGCCAGCAGGACTAGCGGATATTACGAGCAGTACTTC. The variable domain in full, with the rest retrieved from reference TRBV28 and TRBJ2-7, is DVKVTQSSRYLVKRTGEKVFLECVQDMDHENMFWYRQDPGLGLRLIYFSYDVKMKEKGDIPEGYSVSREKKERFSLILESASTNQTSMYLCASRTSGYYEQYFGPGTRLTVT.

The V call is TRBV27, the J call TRBJ2-1, with a weak D call TRBD1 (6 bases). Germline CDR1 reads MNHEY; CDR2 reads SMNVEV (reference sequence). This CDR3 is built from 16 residues. V was trimmed by 3 bases and J by 4 bases, leaving 16 bases between them. The CDR3 region is CASSLGIWGRYNEQFF. The CDR3 bases are TGTGCCAGCAGTTTGGGGATCTGGGGGCGGTACAATGAGCAGTTCTTC.